One and the same sample provided the 4 T cell receptor beta chains below, sequenced in a study of monozygotic twins with inflammatory bowel disease. TCRdb reprocessed the 5' RACE reads and keeps a single row for each CDR3 protein, giving no DNA. This sample contains nearly 450,000 distinct CDR3 sequences. Sequencing used blood. All receptors derive from a human donor with ulcerative colitis or Crohn's disease, or a healthy co-twin of an affected twin (not recorded which).

The rearrangement uses TRBV19 and TRBJ2-1. Germline loops: CDR1 LNHDA, CDR2 SQIVND (reference sequence). The CDR3 is made up of 12 amino acids. CDR3 in amino acids: CASSDRTNEQFF. Full variable domain (missing parts from reference TRBV19 and TRBJ2-1): DGGITQSPKYLFRKEGQNVTLSCEQNLNHDAMYWYRQDPGQGLRLIYYSQIVNDFQKGDIAEGYSVSREKKESFPLTVTSAQKNPTAFYLCASSDRTNEQFFGPGTRLTVL.

This sequence joins TRBV5-1 and TRBJ1-4; the D call from TCRdb, TRBD1, cannot be confirmed without DNA. CDR3 size: 16 residues. Germline V CDR1 and CDR2: SGHRS, YFSETQ. This chain's CDR3 is CASRAAGQGANEKLFF. The whole variable domain, filled in from reference TRBV5-1 and TRBJ1-4, reads KAGVTQTPRYLIKTRGQQVTLSCSPISGHRSVSWYQQTPGQGLQFLFEYFSETQRNKGNFPGRFSGRQFSNSRSEMNVSTLELGDSALYLCASRAAGQGANEKLFFGSGTQLSVL.

This chain connects TRBV5-1 to TRBJ2-7; absent DNA, TCRdb's TRBD1 call cannot be checked. This CDR3 has 14 residues. CDR1 is SGHRS and CDR2 is YFSETQ in the germline V gene. CDR3 amino acids: CASRSDRGSYEQYF. Using reference TRBV5-1 and TRBJ2-7 for the parts outside the CDR3, the full variable domain is KAGVTQTPRYLIKTRGQQVTLSCSPISGHRSVSWYQQTPGQGLQFLFEYFSETQRNKGNFPGRFSGRQFSNSRSEMNVSTLELGDSALYLCASRSDRGSYEQYFGPGTRLTVT.

The J gene is TRBJ2-1, the V gene TRBV25-1; TCRdb's D call, TRBD1, is unchecked because there is no DNA. Germline loops: CDR1 MGHDK, CDR2 SYGVNS. This CDR3 has 14 residues. This CDR3 reads CASSDETGTGEQFF. The complete variable domain, with remaining parts taken from reference TRBV25-1 and TRBJ2-1, reads EADIYQTPRYLVIGTGKKITLECSQTMGHDKMYWYQQDPGMELHLIHYSYGVNSTEKGDLSSESTVSRIRTEHFPLTLESARPSHTSQYLCASSDETGTGEQFFGPGTRLTVL.